The entry below describes one TCR beta chain. This CDR3 comprises 15 residues. Germline values: CDR1 LNHDA, CDR2 SQIVND (reference sequence). V lost 6 bases and J 5 bases, leaving 19 bases between the germline ends. As processed by the authors: Nucleated cell number was recorded as an estimate derived from reference gene primer amplification. Method: immunoSEQ multiplex PCR; TCRdb's copy keeps in-frame clones and lacks some. V, J and clone size were drawn from that table, and D and trimming were deduced from the DNA. Here the sample spans 300,000 to 350,000 clones, around 86% being singletons. The data originate from a study of blood T cell repertoires in COVID-19. Background on the study: Italy, Spain and the United States were the sources of the convalescent and acute COVID-19 samples. Sample material is recorded as cDNA or gDNA derived from T cells, B-cell-depleted T cells, or PBMCs.

The Seattle patients joined while their infection was active and were tracked longitudinally afterward. The V and J genes are TRBV19 and TRBJ1-2; D perhaps matches TRBD1 (6 bases). The receptor was derived from a woman between 50 and 59 years old with COVID-19, enrolled during active disease. Sequencing input: peripheral blood. This chain's CDR3 is CASRKPDRMGYGYTF. CDR3 in DNA: TGTGCCAGTAGGAAACCCGACAGGATGGGTTATGGCTACACCTTC.